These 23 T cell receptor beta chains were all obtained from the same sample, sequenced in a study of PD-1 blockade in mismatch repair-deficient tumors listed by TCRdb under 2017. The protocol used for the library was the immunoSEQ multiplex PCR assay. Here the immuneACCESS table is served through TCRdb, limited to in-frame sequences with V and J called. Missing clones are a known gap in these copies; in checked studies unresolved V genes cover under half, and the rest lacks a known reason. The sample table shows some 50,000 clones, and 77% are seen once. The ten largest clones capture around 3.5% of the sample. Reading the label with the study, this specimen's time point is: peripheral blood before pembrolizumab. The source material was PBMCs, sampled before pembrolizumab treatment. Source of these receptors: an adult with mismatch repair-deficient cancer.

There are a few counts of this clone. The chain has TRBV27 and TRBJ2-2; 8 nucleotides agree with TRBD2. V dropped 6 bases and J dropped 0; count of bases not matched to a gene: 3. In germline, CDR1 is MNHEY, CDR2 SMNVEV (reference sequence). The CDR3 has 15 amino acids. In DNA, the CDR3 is TGTGCCAGCAGGCGTAGCGGGGCGAACACCGGGGAGCTGTTTTTT. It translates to CASRRSGANTGELFF.

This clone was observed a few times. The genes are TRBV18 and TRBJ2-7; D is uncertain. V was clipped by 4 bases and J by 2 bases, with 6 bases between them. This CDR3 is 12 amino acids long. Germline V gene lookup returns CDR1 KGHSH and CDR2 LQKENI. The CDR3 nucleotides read TGTGCCAGCTCACTCCGAACCTACGAGCAGTACTTC. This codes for CASSLRTYEQYF.

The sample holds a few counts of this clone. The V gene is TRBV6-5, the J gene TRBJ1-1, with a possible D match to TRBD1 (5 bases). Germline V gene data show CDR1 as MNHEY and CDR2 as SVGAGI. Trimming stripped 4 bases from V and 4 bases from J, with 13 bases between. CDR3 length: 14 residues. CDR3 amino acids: CASSSFPGGTEAFF. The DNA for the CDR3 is TGTGCCAGCAGTTCATTCCCGGGGGGCACTGAAGCTTTCTTT.

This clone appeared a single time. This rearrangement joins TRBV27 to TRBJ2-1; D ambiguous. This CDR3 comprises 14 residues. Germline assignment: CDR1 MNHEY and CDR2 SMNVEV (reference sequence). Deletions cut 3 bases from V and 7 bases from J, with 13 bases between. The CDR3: CASSFDPSRNEQFF. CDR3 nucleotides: TGTGCCAGCAGTTTCGACCCCAGTAGGAATGAGCAGTTCTTC.

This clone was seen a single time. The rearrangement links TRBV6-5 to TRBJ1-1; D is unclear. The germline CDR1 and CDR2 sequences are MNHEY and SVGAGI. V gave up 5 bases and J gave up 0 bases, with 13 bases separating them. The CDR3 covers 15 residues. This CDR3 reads CASSPFKNMNTEAFF. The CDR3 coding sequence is TGTGCCAGCAGTCCCTTTAAGAACATGAACACTGAAGCTTTCTTT.

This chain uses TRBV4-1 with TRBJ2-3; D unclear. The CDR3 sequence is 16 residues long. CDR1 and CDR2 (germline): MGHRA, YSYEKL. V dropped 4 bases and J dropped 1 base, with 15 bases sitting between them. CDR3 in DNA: TGCGCCAGCAGCCCCCGCCCTGGCGAACGCACAGATACGCAGTATTTT. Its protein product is CASSPRPGERTDTQYF.

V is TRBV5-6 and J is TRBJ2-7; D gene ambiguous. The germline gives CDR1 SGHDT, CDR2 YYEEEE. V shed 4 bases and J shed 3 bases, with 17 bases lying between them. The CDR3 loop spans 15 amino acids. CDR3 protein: CASSLRGASHYEQYF. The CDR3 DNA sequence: TGTGCCAGCAGCCTTCGAGGTGCGAGTCACTACGAGCAGTACTTC.

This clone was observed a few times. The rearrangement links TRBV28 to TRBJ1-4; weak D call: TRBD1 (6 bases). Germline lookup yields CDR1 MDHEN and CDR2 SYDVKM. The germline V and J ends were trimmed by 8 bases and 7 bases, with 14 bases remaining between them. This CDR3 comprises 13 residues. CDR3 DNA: TGTGCCAGCGGTTCGGGGGGCACTGAAAAACTGTTTTTT. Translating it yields CASGSGGTEKLFF.

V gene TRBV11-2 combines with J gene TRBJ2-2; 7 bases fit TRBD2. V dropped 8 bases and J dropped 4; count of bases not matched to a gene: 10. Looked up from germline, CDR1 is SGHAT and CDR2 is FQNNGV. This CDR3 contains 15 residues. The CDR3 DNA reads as TGTGCCAGCTCGCTGGGGGGGGTGGGCACCGGGGAGCTGTTTTTT. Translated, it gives CASSLGGVGTGELFF.

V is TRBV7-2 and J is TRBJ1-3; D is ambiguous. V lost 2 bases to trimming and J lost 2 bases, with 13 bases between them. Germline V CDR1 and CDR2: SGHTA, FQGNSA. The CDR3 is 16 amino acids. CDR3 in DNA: TGTGCCAGCAGCTTAAGTATAGGGAGGGCTGGAAACACCATATATTTT. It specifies CASSLSIGRAGNTIYF.

The CDR3 protein is CASSLDRVYGYTF. The CDR3 coding sequence is TGTGCCAGCAGCCTAGACAGGGTTTACGGCTACACCTTC. The chain recombines TRBV6-1 with TRBJ1-2; 7 bases line up with TRBD1. V was pared by 6 bases and J by 8 bases, with 9 bases of the junction left unmatched. Per germline, CDR1 MNHNS and CDR2 SASEGT. This CDR3 contains 13 residues.

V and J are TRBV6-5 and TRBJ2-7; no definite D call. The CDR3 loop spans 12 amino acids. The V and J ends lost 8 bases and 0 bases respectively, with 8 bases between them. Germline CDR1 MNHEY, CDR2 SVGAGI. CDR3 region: CASGGGSYEQYF. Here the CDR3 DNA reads TGTGCCAGCGGTGGCGGCTCCTACGAGCAGTACTTC.

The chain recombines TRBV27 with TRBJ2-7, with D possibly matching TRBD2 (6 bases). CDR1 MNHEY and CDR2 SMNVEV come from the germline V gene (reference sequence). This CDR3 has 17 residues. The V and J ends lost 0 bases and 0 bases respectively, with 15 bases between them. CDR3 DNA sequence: TGTGCCAGCAGTTTATCGGGCCCTAGCGCCAGCTCCTACGAGCAGTACTTC. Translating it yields CASSLSGPSASSYEQYF.

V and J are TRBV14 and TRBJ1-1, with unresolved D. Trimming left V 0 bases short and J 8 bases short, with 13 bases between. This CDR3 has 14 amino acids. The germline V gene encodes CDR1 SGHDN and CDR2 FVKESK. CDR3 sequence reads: CASSQEKGIREAFF. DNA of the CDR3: TGTGCCAGCAGCCAAGAGAAAGGGATTAGGGAAGCTTTCTTT.

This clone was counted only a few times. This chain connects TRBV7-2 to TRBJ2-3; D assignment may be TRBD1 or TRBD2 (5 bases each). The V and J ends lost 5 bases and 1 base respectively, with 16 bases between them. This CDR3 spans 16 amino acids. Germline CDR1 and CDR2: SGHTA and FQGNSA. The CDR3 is CASSITGGVGTDTQYF. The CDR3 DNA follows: TGTGCCAGCAGCATTACTGGGGGTGTTGGCACAGATACGCAGTATTTT.

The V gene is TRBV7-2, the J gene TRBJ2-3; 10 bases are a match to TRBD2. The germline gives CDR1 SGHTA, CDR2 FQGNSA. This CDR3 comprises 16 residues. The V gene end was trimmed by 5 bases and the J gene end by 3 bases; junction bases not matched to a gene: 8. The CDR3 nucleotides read TGTGCCAGCAGCCGCGACGGAGCGGGAGGGACAGATACGCAGTATTTT. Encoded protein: CASSRDGAGGTDTQYF.

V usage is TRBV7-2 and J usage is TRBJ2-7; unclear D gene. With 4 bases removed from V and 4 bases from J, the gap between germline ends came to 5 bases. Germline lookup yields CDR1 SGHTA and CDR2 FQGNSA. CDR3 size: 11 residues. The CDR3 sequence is CASSSLYEQYF. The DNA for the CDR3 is TGTGCCAGCAGCTCCCTATACGAGCAGTACTTC.

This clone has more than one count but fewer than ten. CDR3 bases: TGTGCCAGCAGCCTCCCCTCAGGGGGCAGGAGCTATGGCTACACCTTC. Translation gives CASSLPSGGRSYGYTF. The chain links TRBV28 to TRBJ1-2, with 8 bases matching TRBD1. The CDR3 has 16 residues. The V segment lost 6 bases and the J segment 4 bases; nucleotides outside the gene matches: 13. Germline values: CDR1 MDHEN, CDR2 SYDVKM.

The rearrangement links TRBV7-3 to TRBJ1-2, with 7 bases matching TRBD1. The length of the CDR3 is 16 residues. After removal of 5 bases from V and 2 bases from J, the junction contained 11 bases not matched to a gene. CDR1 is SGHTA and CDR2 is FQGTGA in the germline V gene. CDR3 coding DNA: TGTGCCAGCAGCGCAGGACAGGCCGATCCAAACTATGGCTACACCTTC. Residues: CASSAGQADPNYGYTF.

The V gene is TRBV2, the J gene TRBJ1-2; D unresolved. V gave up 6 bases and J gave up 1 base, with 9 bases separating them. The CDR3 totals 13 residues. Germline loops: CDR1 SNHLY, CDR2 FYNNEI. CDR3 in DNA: TGTGCCAGCAGAGGCAGTCTTAACTATGGCTACACCTTC. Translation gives CASRGSLNYGYTF.

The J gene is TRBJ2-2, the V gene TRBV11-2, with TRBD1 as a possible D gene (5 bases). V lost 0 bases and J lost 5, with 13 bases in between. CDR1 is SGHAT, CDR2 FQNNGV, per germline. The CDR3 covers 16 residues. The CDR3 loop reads CASSLDLQAWTGELFF. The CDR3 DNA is TGTGCCAGCAGCTTAGATTTACAGGCTTGGACCGGGGAGCTGTTTTTT.

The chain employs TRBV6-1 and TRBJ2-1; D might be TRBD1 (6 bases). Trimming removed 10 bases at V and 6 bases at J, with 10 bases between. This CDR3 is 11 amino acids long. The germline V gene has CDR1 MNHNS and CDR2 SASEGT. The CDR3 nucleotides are TGTGCCATCGTAGGGGGCAATGAGCAGTTCTTC. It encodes CAIVGGNEQFF.

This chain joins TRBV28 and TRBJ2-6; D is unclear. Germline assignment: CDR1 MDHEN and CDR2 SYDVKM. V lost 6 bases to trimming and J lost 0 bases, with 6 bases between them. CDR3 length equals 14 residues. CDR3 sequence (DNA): TGTGCCAGCAGGGTTTCCTCTGGGGCCAACGTCCTGACTTTC. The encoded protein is CASRVSSGANVLTF.